This is a list of T cell receptor beta chains from one sample in a study of OX40 agonist ivuxolimab in advanced cancers. The data were produced by immunoSEQ multiplex PCR, yet TCRdb's version contains in-frame clones alone and is incomplete. The sample lists more than 80,000 clones; about nine tenths were seen once. The material sequenced was CD4+ or CD8+ T cells sorted from blood, taken in a trial of the OX40 agonist ivuxolimab. All receptors derive from an adult with an advanced solid tumor such as melanoma, head and neck, liver or kidney cancer. Both conserved end residues are part of each CDR3. A D gene is named only where the DNA matches it firmly. Rows may omit the clone size; those that give it use once, few, many or a size class.

-	TRBV28	-	TRBJ2-7	TGTGCCAGCAGTTCCTTTCTCCTCGCGTCCTACGAGCAGTACTTC	CASSSFLLASYEQYF
-	TRBV2	-	TRBJ1-5	TGTGCCAGCAGTGTAGAGTCTATCAATCAGCCCCAGCATTTT	CASSVESINQPQHF
-	TRBV28	-	TRBJ1-5	TGTGCCAGCACTGGGGGCGTCAGGTGGGGTGATAGCAATCAGCCCCAGCATTTT	CASTGGVRWGDSNQPQHF
-	TRBV20-1	-	TRBJ2-1	TGCAGTGCTCACTTGTCCAATGAGCAGTTCTTC	CSAHLSNEQFF
TRBD2	TRBV19	-	TRBJ2-7	TGTGCCAGTAAAGTTGACAGCGGGGCGTACGAGCAGTACTTC	CASKVDSGAYEQYF
-	TRBV11-2	-	TRBJ1-6	TGTGCCAGCAGCTCTTTCCGACGGTCCTATAATTCACCCCTCCACTTT	CASSSFRRSYNSPLHF
-	TRBV25-1	-	TRBJ1-2	TGTGCCAGCAGTCCCCCGGGAGAGGGGTATGGCTACACCTTC	CASSPPGEGYGYTF
-	TRBV29-1	-	TRBJ2-5	TGCAGCCCGCAACGGGTGGGGGGAGAGACCCAGTACTTC	CSPQRVGGETQYF
TRBD1	TRBV19	-	TRBJ2-5	TGTGCCAGTAGTAGCTCCGGGACAGGGGGTTTGGGGGCCCAGTACTTC	CASSSSGTGGLGAQYF
-	TRBV7-2	once	TRBJ1-2	TGTGCCAGCAGCACGACGTACTATGGCTACACCTTC	CASSTTYYGYTF
-	TRBV28	-	TRBJ1-2	TGTGCCAGCAGTGGGATCTCTAACTATGGCTACACCTTC	CASSGISNYGYTF
TRBD1	TRBV19	-	TRBJ1-2	TGTGCCAGTTCGACACTCCCGGGACAGGGAACTAACTATGGCTACACCTTC	CASSTLPGQGTNYGYTF
-	TRBV6-5	-	TRBJ1-1	TGTGCCAGCAGTACACCAACGGACACTGAAGCTTTCTTT	CASSTPTDTEAFF
TRBD2	TRBV11-3	-	TRBJ2-3	TGTGCCAGCAGCTTAGGCGTTAGCGGGGTAACTGATACGCAGTATTTT	CASSLGVSGVTDTQYF